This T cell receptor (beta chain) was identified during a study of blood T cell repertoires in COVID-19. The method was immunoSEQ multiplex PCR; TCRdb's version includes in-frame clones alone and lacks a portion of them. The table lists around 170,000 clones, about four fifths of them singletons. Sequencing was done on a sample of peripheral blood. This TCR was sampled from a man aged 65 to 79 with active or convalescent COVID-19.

CDR3 in amino acids: CASRLGGADGYTF. CDR3 sequence (DNA): TGTGCCAGCAGGCTAGGGGGCGCGGATGGCTACACCTTC. J is TRBJ1-2 and V is TRBV11-2; 7 nucleotides align to TRBD1. The germline V gene has CDR1 SGHAT and CDR2 FQNNGV. The CDR3 totals 13 residues. V lost 6 bases, J lost 6 bases, and 7 bases stayed unmatched.